This T cell receptor (beta chain) was found in a study of blood T cell repertoires in COVID-19. Assay: immunoSEQ multiplex PCR; the TCRdb copy retains only in-frame clones and omits some. Of under 250,000 clones listed, around 85% are singletons. The sample was peripheral blood. The sequence came from a man aged 55-75 years with acute or convalescent COVID-19.

In DNA, the CDR3 is TGTGCCAGCAGCTCAGATACAGGGGCCTCCTACGAGCAGTACTTC. Translation gives CASSSDTGASYEQYF. The V call is TRBV5-6, the J call TRBJ2-7; 7 bases fit TRBD1. V was pared by 3 bases and J by 0 bases, with 6 bases of the junction left unmatched. Germline lookup yields CDR1 SGHDT and CDR2 YYEEEE. This CDR3 is built from 15 residues.